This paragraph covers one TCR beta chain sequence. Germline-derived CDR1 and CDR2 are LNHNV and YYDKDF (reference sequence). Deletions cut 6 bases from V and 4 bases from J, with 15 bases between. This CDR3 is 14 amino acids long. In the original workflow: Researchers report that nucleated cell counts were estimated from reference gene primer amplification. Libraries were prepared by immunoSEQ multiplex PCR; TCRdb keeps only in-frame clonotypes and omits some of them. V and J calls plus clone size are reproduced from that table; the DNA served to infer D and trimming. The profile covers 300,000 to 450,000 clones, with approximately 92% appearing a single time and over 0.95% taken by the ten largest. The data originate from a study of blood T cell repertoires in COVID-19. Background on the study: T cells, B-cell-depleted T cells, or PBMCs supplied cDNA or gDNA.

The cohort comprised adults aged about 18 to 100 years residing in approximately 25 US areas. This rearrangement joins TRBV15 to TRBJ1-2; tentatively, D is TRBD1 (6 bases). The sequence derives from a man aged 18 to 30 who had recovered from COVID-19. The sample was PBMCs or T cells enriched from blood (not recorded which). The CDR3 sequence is CATSHTGGSYGYTF. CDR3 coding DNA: TGTGCCACCAGTCATACGGGGGGCAGCTATGGCTACACCTTC.